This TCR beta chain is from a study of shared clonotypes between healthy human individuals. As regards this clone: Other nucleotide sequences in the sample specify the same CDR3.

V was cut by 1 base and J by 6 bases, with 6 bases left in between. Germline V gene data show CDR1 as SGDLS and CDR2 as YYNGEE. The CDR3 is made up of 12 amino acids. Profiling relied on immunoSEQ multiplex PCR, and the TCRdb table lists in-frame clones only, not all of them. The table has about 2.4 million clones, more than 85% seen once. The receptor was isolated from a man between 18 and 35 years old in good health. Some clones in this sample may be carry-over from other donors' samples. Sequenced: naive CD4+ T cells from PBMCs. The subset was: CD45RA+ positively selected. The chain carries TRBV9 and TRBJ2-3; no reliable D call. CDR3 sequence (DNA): TGTGCCAGCAGCGTAAATCTTGATACGCAGTATTTT. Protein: CASSVNLDTQYF.